This T cell receptor beta chain was recorded in a study of OX40 agonist ivuxolimab in advanced cancers. Notes on the study in general: The mean number of expanded clones was higher in CD8+ T cells than in CD4+. Within 6 weeks, CD4+ and CD8+ blood T cells expanded clonally at 0.1 to 3.0 mg/kg.

Germline V gene lookup returns CDR1 SGHNT and CDR2 YENEEA. Trimming shortened V by 5 bases and J by 7 bases, and 11 bases separated the two germline ends. CDR3 length equals 13 residues. Generated by immunoSEQ multiplex PCR, the TCRdb table keeps only in-frame clones and is missing some. The table records tens of thousands of clones, almost 95% of them present only once. As for this clone: What it recognizes is unknown.

Peripheral blood came from all dose cohorts at three timepoints. This TCR derives from an adult with an advanced solid tumor such as melanoma, head and neck, liver or kidney cancer. The sample here was CD4+ or CD8+ T cells sorted from blood, taken in a trial of the OX40 agonist ivuxolimab. The V and J genes are TRBV11-3 and TRBJ2-2; no firm D call. The CDR3 nucleotides read TGTGCCAGCAGCCCGAACGGAGACGGGGAGCTGTTTTTT. The encoded protein is CASSPNGDGELFF.